This T cell receptor (beta chain) derives from a study of cytomegalovirus exposure and HLA in healthy donors. Trimming pared 4 bases from V and 2 bases from J, leaving 18 bases between. CDR3 size: 16 residues. Germline CDR1 and CDR2: MGHDK and SYGVNS. In the PCR, 60 Vbeta and 13 Jbeta primers were used. Assay used: immunoSEQ multiplex PCR; TCRdb lists only in-frame clones, some missing. Here the sample spans 170,000 or so clones, 84% being singletons. The receptor was isolated from a girl aged 5-17 years in good health and CMV-seropositive. The chain employs TRBV25-1 and TRBJ2-7; D is perhaps TRBD1 (6 bases). What was sequenced was PBMCs. The CDR3 region has the DNA TGTGCCAGCAGTGGAACCCGGGACACGGTGACCTACGAGCAGTACTTC. Amino acid sequence: CASSGTRDTVTYEQYF.